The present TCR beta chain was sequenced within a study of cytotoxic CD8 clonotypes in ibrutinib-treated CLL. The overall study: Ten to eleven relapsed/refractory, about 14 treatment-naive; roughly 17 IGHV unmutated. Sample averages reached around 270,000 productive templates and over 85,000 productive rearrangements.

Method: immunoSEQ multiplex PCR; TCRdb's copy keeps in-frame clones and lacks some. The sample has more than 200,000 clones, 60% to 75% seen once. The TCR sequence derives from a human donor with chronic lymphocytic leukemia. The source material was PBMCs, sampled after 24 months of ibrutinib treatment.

In nucleotides, the CDR3 is TGTGCCAGCAGACCTCAGCCGGGACGGAGGAACACTGAAGCTTTCTTT. Encoded protein: CASRPQPGRRNTEAFF. The V gene is TRBV28, the J gene TRBJ1-1, with D possibly being TRBD1 (5 bases). The V gene's germline CDR1 is MDHEN and CDR2 SYDVKM. This CDR3 has 16 amino acids. Trimming removed 6 bases at V and 1 base at J, with 18 bases between.